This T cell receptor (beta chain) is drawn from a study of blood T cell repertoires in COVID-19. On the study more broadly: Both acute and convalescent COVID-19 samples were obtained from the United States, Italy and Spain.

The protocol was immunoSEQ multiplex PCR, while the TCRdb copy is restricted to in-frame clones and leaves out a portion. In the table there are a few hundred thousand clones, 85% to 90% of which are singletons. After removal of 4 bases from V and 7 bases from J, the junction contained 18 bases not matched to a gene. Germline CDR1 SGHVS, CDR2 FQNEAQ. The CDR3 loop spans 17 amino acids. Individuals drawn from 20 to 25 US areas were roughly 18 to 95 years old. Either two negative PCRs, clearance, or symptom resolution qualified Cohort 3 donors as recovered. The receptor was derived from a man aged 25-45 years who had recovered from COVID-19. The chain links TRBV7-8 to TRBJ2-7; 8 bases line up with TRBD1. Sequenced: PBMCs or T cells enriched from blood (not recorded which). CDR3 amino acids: CASSSTAGGGRYREQYF. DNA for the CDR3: TGTGCCAGCAGCTCGACCGCAGGGGGCGGTCGGTATAGGGAGCAGTACTTC.